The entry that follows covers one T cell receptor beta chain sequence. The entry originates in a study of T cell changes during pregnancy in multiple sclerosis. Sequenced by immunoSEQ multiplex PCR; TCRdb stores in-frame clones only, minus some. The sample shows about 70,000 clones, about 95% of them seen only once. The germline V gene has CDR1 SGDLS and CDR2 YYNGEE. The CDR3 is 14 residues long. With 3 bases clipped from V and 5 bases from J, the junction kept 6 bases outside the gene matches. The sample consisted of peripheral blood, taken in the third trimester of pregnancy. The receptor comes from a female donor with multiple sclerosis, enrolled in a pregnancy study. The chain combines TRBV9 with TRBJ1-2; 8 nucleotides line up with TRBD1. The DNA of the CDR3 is TGTGCCAGCAGCGCTGCCCAGGGGGCTTATGGCTACACCTTC. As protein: CASSAAQGAYGYTF.